The rows below give T cell receptor beta chains drawn from one sample of a study of blood T cell repertoires in COVID-19. Some clones are missing from TCRdb's copy, which holds only in-frame ones; the method was immunoSEQ multiplex PCR. The table shows about 180,000 clones, with 65% to 90% occurring only once. Specimen: PBMCs or T cells enriched from blood (not recorded which). These receptors all come from a man aged 45 to 65 who had recovered from COVID-19. CDR3s include the opening cysteine and the closing phenylalanine or tryptophan. Fields, in order: V gene, clone size, D gene, J gene, CDR3 DNA, CDR3 protein. The D gene is left open where the match is weak. Only some rows state a clone size, as once, few, many or a class for expanded clones.

v_gene: TRBV30
abundance: -
d_gene: -
j_gene: TRBJ1-4
CDR3nt: TGTGCCTGGAGTGTACCGAGACAGGATAATGAAAAACTGTTTTTT
CDR3aa: CAWSVPRQDNEKLFF

v_gene: TRBV6-6
abundance: few
d_gene: TRBD2
j_gene: TRBJ2-7
CDR3nt: TGTGCCAGCAGTCCCGGACTAGGCCTCGAGCAGTACTTC
CDR3aa: CASSPGLGLEQYF

v_gene: TRBV19
abundance: -
d_gene: TRBD1
j_gene: TRBJ1-2
CDR3nt: TGTGCCAGTAGTACCCGACAGGGGCGAGGCTACACCTTC
CDR3aa: CASSTRQGRGYTF

v_gene: TRBV10-1
abundance: -
d_gene: TRBD2
j_gene: TRBJ2-3
CDR3nt: TGCGCCAGCAGTTCGGCGGGGGGTGGTGCAGATACGCAGTATTTT
CDR3aa: CASSSAGGGADTQYF

v_gene: TRBV5-1
abundance: -
d_gene: TRBD1
j_gene: TRBJ1-2
CDR3nt: TGCGCCAGCCATCCTATGGCAGGGGGCACTAACTATGGCTACACCTTC
CDR3aa: CASHPMAGGTNYGYTF

v_gene: TRBV18
abundance: -
d_gene: TRBD1
j_gene: TRBJ1-5
CDR3nt: TGTGCCAGCGCCCCCGGGACAGGGGTTCAGCCCCAGCATTTT
CDR3aa: CASAPGTGVQPQHF

v_gene: TRBV6-5
abundance: -
d_gene: TRBD1
j_gene: TRBJ1-6
CDR3nt: TGTGCCAGCAGCCTACAGGGGGACAGGTCACCCCTCCACTTT
CDR3aa: CASSLQGDRSPLHF

v_gene: TRBV3-1/TRBV3-2
abundance: -
d_gene: -
j_gene: TRBJ1-1
CDR3nt: TGTGCCAGCAGCCAAGGCCCCGGGGGGTTGGGCACTGAAGCTTTCTTT
CDR3aa: CASSQGPGGLGTEAFF

v_gene: TRBV6-5
abundance: -
d_gene: TRBD1
j_gene: TRBJ1-2
CDR3nt: TGTGCCAGCAGTTACACGACAGGGGTGGGATATGGCTACACCTTC
CDR3aa: CASSYTTGVGYGYTF

v_gene: TRBV2
abundance: -
d_gene: TRBD1
j_gene: TRBJ1-2
CDR3nt: TGTGCCAGCAGTGAGACAGGGAACTATGGCTACACCTTC
CDR3aa: CASSETGNYGYTF

v_gene: TRBV4-1
abundance: -
d_gene: -
j_gene: TRBJ2-7
CDR3nt: TGCGCCAGCAGCCCCGTCGCAGGGGTTTGGGACGAGCAGTACTTC
CDR3aa: CASSPVAGVWDEQYF

v_gene: TRBV5-1
abundance: -
d_gene: TRBD2
j_gene: TRBJ2-5
CDR3nt: TGCGCCAGCAGCTTGGACCCTAGCGGGGGGATCTTACAAGAGACCCAGTACTTC
CDR3aa: CASSLDPSGGILQETQYF

v_gene: TRBV3-1/TRBV3-2
abundance: -
d_gene: -
j_gene: TRBJ1-2
CDR3nt: TGTGCCAGCAGCCAAGTTGATCCGGGGTTTCGGAGCTACACCTTC
CDR3aa: CASSQVDPGFRSYTF

v_gene: TRBV5-1
abundance: -
d_gene: TRBD2
j_gene: TRBJ2-5
CDR3nt: TGCGCCAGCAGCTGGGAGGGACTAGCGCACGAGACCCAGTACTTC
CDR3aa: CASSWEGLAHETQYF

v_gene: TRBV19
abundance: -
d_gene: -
j_gene: TRBJ1-4
CDR3nt: TGTGCCAGTAGCCGCGCGGGGGGGAATGAAAAACTGTTTTTT
CDR3aa: CASSRAGGNEKLFF

v_gene: TRBV9
abundance: -
d_gene: TRBD2
j_gene: TRBJ2-3
CDR3nt: TGTGCCAGCAGCGTAGGACTAGCAGCAGATACGCAGTATTTT
CDR3aa: CASSVGLAADTQYF

v_gene: TRBV3-1/TRBV3-2
abundance: -
d_gene: -
j_gene: TRBJ2-1
CDR3nt: TGTGCGACCACTCTCAGGGGAGTAGTGAATGAGCAGTTCTTC
CDR3aa: CATTLRGVVNEQFF

v_gene: TRBV10-3
abundance: -
d_gene: TRBD1
j_gene: TRBJ2-7
CDR3nt: TGTGCCATCAGGGACCGGGACAGTCCCCTCGAGCAGTACTTC
CDR3aa: CAIRDRDSPLEQYF

v_gene: TRBV7-9
abundance: -
d_gene: TRBD1
j_gene: TRBJ1-3
CDR3nt: TGTGCCAGCAGCCCGAGACAGGGAGTGGAAAACACCATATATTTT
CDR3aa: CASSPRQGVENTIYF

v_gene: TRBV3-1/TRBV3-2
abundance: -
d_gene: -
j_gene: TRBJ2-7
CDR3nt: TGTGCCAGCAGCCTAGCTTCCGGGACCTACGAGCAGTACTTC
CDR3aa: CASSLASGTYEQYF

v_gene: TRBV9
abundance: -
d_gene: TRBD1
j_gene: TRBJ2-2
CDR3nt: TGTGCCAGCAGCATCCAAGGGGGACAGAAGAACACCGGGGAGCTGTTTTTT
CDR3aa: CASSIQGGQKNTGELFF

v_gene: TRBV3-1/TRBV3-2
abundance: -
d_gene: TRBD1
j_gene: TRBJ1-3
CDR3nt: TGTGCCAGCACCGACAGGGCCTCTGGAAACACCATATATTTT
CDR3aa: CASTDRASGNTIYF

v_gene: TRBV6-5
abundance: -
d_gene: -
j_gene: TRBJ2-7
CDR3nt: TGTGCCAGCACCAAAGAGACAGCCCGCTACGAGCAGTACTTC
CDR3aa: CASTKETARYEQYF

v_gene: TRBV29-1
abundance: -
d_gene: -
j_gene: TRBJ1-1
CDR3nt: TGCAGCGTGTCGAGGCAGGGTAGGACTGAAGCTTTCTTT
CDR3aa: CSVSRQGRTEAFF

v_gene: TRBV10-1
abundance: -
d_gene: -
j_gene: TRBJ1-5
CDR3nt: TGCGCCAGCAGTGAGTCGACTCTGGGGGGGACTCAGCCCCAGCATTTT
CDR3aa: CASSESTLGGTQPQHF

v_gene: TRBV4-1
abundance: -
d_gene: -
j_gene: TRBJ1-3
CDR3nt: TGCGCCAGCAGCCAAGATGGGGGGGCTGGAAACACCATATATTTT
CDR3aa: CASSQDGGAGNTIYF

v_gene: TRBV2
abundance: -
d_gene: -
j_gene: TRBJ1-5
CDR3nt: TGTGCCAGCAGTGCAGGATCTCGCGATCAGCCCCAGCATTTT
CDR3aa: CASSAGSRDQPQHF

v_gene: TRBV3-1/TRBV3-2
abundance: -
d_gene: TRBD1
j_gene: TRBJ1-2
CDR3nt: TGTGCCAGCAGCCCAAACCAGGGGGCTGGCGGCTACACCTTC
CDR3aa: CASSPNQGAGGYTF

v_gene: TRBV7-9
abundance: -
d_gene: -
j_gene: TRBJ1-1
CDR3nt: TGTGCCAGCAGCTTGAGGGGGTTTAATACTGAAGCTTTCTTT
CDR3aa: CASSLRGFNTEAFF

v_gene: TRBV19
abundance: -
d_gene: TRBD1
j_gene: TRBJ2-4
CDR3nt: TGTGCCAGTACCAAAGGACAGGGAAGTGTCGCTCAAGCCAAAAACATTCAGTACTTC
CDR3aa: CASTKGQGSVAQAKNIQYF

v_gene: TRBV7-9
abundance: -
d_gene: TRBD1
j_gene: TRBJ1-1
CDR3nt: TGTGCCAGCAGCTTGACAGGGGACACTGAAGCTTTCTTT
CDR3aa: CASSLTGDTEAFF

v_gene: TRBV7-9
abundance: many
d_gene: TRBD1
j_gene: TRBJ1-1
CDR3nt: TGTGCCAGCAGCTTACAGGGGGGGAACACTGAAGCTTTCTTT
CDR3aa: CASSLQGGNTEAFF

v_gene: TRBV7-8
abundance: -
d_gene: -
j_gene: TRBJ1-3
CDR3nt: TGTGCCAGCAGCTTAGGAGGGATGGGCACCATATATTTT
CDR3aa: CASSLGGMGTIYF

v_gene: TRBV10-3
abundance: -
d_gene: TRBD1
j_gene: TRBJ1-2
CDR3nt: TGTGCCACCAAACAGGGGCTGGAAGTCGGCTATGGCTACACCTTC
CDR3aa: CATKQGLEVGYGYTF

v_gene: TRBV5-1
abundance: -
d_gene: TRBD1
j_gene: TRBJ1-1
CDR3nt: TGCGCCAGCAGCTTAACGGACAGGGGGAACACTGAAGCTTTCTTT
CDR3aa: CASSLTDRGNTEAFF

v_gene: TRBV3-1/TRBV3-2
abundance: -
d_gene: -
j_gene: TRBJ2-2
CDR3nt: TGTGCCAGCAGCCCAGAGAGGGCTGCGAACACCGGGGAGCTGTTTTTT
CDR3aa: CASSPERAANTGELFF

v_gene: TRBV9
abundance: -
d_gene: -
j_gene: TRBJ1-6
CDR3nt: TGTGCCAGCAGCGCATATAATTCACCCCTCCACTTT
CDR3aa: CASSAYNSPLHF

v_gene: TRBV6-5
abundance: once
d_gene: -
j_gene: TRBJ1-1
CDR3nt: TGTGCCAGCAGTTACTCCTACAGGAACACTGAAGCTTTCTTT
CDR3aa: CASSYSYRNTEAFF

v_gene: TRBV2
abundance: few
d_gene: -
j_gene: TRBJ1-1
CDR3nt: TGTGCCAGCAGTGGGGAGGTGGGCACTGAAGCTTTCTTT
CDR3aa: CASSGEVGTEAFF

v_gene: TRBV5-5
abundance: -
d_gene: -
j_gene: TRBJ2-2
CDR3nt: TGTGCCAGCACCTTTTGGCAGTCGGGCACCGGGGAGCTGTTTTTT
CDR3aa: CASTFWQSGTGELFF

v_gene: TRBV5-1
abundance: -
d_gene: TRBD1
j_gene: TRBJ2-7
CDR3nt: TGCGCCAGCACCTCAGCGACAGGGGCCGAGCAGTACTTC
CDR3aa: CASTSATGAEQYF

v_gene: TRBV2
abundance: once
d_gene: TRBD1
j_gene: TRBJ2-2
CDR3nt: TGTGCCAGCAGTTCGACAGGGGGAGTCGGGGAGCTGTTTTTT
CDR3aa: CASSSTGGVGELFF

v_gene: TRBV5-1
abundance: -
d_gene: -
j_gene: TRBJ1-2
CDR3nt: TGCGCCAGCAGTTCCGACAGCCCTAACTATGGCTACACCTTC
CDR3aa: CASSSDSPNYGYTF

v_gene: TRBV21-1
abundance: -
d_gene: -
j_gene: TRBJ1-2
CDR3nt: TGTGCCAGCAGCACTTTGGACAGGGGGAGTGGCTACACCTTC
CDR3aa: CASSTLDRGSGYTF

v_gene: TRBV5-4
abundance: few
d_gene: TRBD1
j_gene: TRBJ1-6
CDR3nt: TGTGCCAGCAGCCCATACAGGGGGCATAATTCACCCCTCCACTTT
CDR3aa: CASSPYRGHNSPLHF

v_gene: TRBV5-1
abundance: -
d_gene: -
j_gene: TRBJ2-5
CDR3nt: TGCGCCAGCAGCTTGAGGGGGTACCAAGAGACCCAGTACTTC
CDR3aa: CASSLRGYQETQYF

v_gene: TRBV27
abundance: -
d_gene: TRBD1
j_gene: TRBJ1-2
CDR3nt: TGTGCCAGCAGTTTACAACGACAGGGGGCTTTTGGCTACACCTTC
CDR3aa: CASSLQRQGAFGYTF

v_gene: TRBV7-9
abundance: many
d_gene: -
j_gene: TRBJ1-2
CDR3nt: TGTGCCAGCTGGCAGGGGAACTATGGCTACACCTTC
CDR3aa: CASWQGNYGYTF

v_gene: TRBV30
abundance: -
d_gene: -
j_gene: TRBJ2-5
CDR3nt: TGTGCCTGGAGTCACACCGGGATCGTGGAGACCCAGTACTTC
CDR3aa: CAWSHTGIVETQYF

v_gene: TRBV4-1
abundance: -
d_gene: -
j_gene: TRBJ2-3
CDR3nt: TGCGCCAGCAGCCAAGTGGTGGGGGGAGTCACAGATACGCAGTATTTT
CDR3aa: CASSQVVGGVTDTQYF

v_gene: TRBV7-6
abundance: -
d_gene: TRBD2
j_gene: TRBJ2-3
CDR3nt: TGTGCCAGCAGCCGATGGGCCTCAGTAGCGGGGGGGCCTGACACAGATACGCAGTATTTT
CDR3aa: CASSRWASVAGGPDTDTQYF

v_gene: TRBV7-3
abundance: -
d_gene: TRBD2
j_gene: TRBJ2-7
CDR3nt: TGTGCCAGCAGCCGCGGGAGGGGCCTCGAGCAGTACTTC
CDR3aa: CASSRGRGLEQYF

v_gene: TRBV7-2
abundance: -
d_gene: TRBD1
j_gene: TRBJ2-3
CDR3nt: TGTGCCAGCAGCACACAGGGGGGAGATACGCAGTATTTT
CDR3aa: CASSTQGGDTQYF

v_gene: TRBV3-1/TRBV3-2
abundance: -
d_gene: TRBD1
j_gene: TRBJ1-1
CDR3nt: TGTGCCAGCAGCCCTAGGGACAGCAACACTGAAGCTTTCTTT
CDR3aa: CASSPRDSNTEAFF